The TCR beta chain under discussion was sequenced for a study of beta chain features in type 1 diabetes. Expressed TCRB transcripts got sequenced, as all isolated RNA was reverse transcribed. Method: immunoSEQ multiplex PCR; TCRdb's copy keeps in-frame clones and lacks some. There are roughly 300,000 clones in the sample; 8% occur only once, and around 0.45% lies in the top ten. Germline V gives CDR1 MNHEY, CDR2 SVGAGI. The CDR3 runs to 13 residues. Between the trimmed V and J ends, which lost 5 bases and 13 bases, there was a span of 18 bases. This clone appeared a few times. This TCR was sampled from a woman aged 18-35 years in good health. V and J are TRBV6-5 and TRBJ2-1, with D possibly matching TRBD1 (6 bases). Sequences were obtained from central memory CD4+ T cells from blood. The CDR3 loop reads CASSRPQGIGQFF. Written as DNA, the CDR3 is TGTGCCAGCAGTCGACCCCAGGGGATCGGACAGTTCTTC.